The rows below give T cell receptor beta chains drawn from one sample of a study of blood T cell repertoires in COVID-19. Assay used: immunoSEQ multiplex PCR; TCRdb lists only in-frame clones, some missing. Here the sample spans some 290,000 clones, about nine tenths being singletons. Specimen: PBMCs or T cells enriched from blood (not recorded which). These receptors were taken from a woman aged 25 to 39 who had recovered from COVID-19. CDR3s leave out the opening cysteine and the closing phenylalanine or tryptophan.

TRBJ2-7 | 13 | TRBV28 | ASTEPAGGSYEQY
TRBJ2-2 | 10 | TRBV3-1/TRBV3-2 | AAGTFTGELF
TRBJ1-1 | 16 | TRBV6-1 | ASSEYQTGGWGNTEAF
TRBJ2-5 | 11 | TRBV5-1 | ASSGQGQETQY
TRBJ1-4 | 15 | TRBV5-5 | ASSLGARGPANEKLF
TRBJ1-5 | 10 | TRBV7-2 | ASSLDLEPQH
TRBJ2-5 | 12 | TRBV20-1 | SASSSGSFETQY
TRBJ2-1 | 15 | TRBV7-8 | ASSLTPSGRDLNEQF
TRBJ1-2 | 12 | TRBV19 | ASSPGQGVYGYT
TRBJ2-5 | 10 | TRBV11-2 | ASSPSKETQY
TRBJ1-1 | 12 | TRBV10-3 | AISEWQGNTEAF
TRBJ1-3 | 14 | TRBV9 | ASSLDRESSGNTIY
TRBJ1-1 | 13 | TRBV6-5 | ASFNHRVSNTEAF
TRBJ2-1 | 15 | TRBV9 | ASSLGGSHPGDNEQF
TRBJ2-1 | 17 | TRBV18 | ASSPSVGGSRLTYNEQF
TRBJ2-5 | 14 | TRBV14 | ASSQTLWRGGETQY
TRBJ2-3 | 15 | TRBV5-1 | ASSLGGTSGNGEAQY
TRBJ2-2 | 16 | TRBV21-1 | ASSKATTSGKNTGELF